This T cell receptor (beta chain) was sequenced for a study of cytomegalovirus exposure and HLA in healthy donors. The primer mix had 60 Vbeta and 13 Jbeta primers. The assay was immunoSEQ multiplex PCR, and TCRdb's table has in-frame clones only and misses some. The sample includes 100,000 to 150,000 clones, around 73% of them seen just once. CDR1 is SQVTM and CDR2 is ANQGSEA in the germline V gene. The CDR3 is 13 amino acids. V lost 3 bases to trimming and J lost 1 base, with 9 bases between them. The chain joins TRBV29-1 to TRBJ2-5; possibly TRBD1 for D (6 bases). The TCR comes from a man under 40 in good health and CMV-seropositive. Material: PBMCs. CDR3 protein: CSVEGQLQETQYF. The CDR3 DNA reads as TGCAGCGTTGAGGGACAACTCCAAGAGACCCAGTACTTC.